This paragraph reports one T cell receptor (beta chain). This clonotype was counted between two and nine times. Its antigen is not yet known. The sample holds no much larger clone one base away, and base qualities are not on file. This specimen comes from a study of blood T cells in healthy people across ages (dated by TCRdb to about 2015). Describing the broader study: In model experiments, roughly one uniquely barcoded TCR beta cDNA molecule per two T cells was captured by template switching. Using deep sequencing normalized with unique cDNA molecular identifiers, the study measured how TCR beta repertoire diversity changes with age. Donors were grouped into four age groups: young (average 16 years), middle-aged (roughly 37), aged (around 66) and long-lived (around 80). Donors of different ages were randomly distributed across sequencing lanes to avoid experimental bias. Two additional independent replicas of 1 million unique cDNA reads from the same blood draw were analyzed for two donors (one aged 18 to 30 and one aged 80 or older).

General conclusions and limits of the study: The long-lived group showed more naive CD4+ T cells, fewer expanded clones and increased TCR diversity than the aged group, suggesting age selection. There was a strong correlation between observed TCR beta diversity and the percentage of naive T cells measured by flow cytometry. Estimates of total diversity from one million sequenced T cells were regarded as lower bounds and underestimates. Because profiling used bulk unsorted PBMCs, naive and antigen-experienced compartments could not be compared conclusively. Because donor CMV infection status was unknown, age-related changes in expanded clonotypes were potentially confounded. As age increased, observed TCR beta diversity per million T cells dropped in a roughly linear way, and a significant reduction was already evident by age about 40.

The 39 donors, aged about 6 to 100 years, were systemically healthy Caucasian individuals from Russia. Approximately 9.7 milliliters of peripheral blood were drawn from each donor into EDTA-treated Vacutainer tubes. Ficoll-Paque density-gradient centrifugation was used to isolate PBMCs, with at least 7 million per sample. Total RNA, at least 5 micrograms per sample, was extracted from PBMCs with Trizol reagent. For every donor, an aliquot of PBMCs went through flow cytometry to measure the percentages of naive CD45RAhigh/CD27high T cells. The receptor library was made with 5' RACE. A second PCR of about 7 to 12 cycles was run with a J-beta primer mix and a sample-barcoded 5' primer. A unique molecular identifier was introduced onto each TCR beta cDNA molecule by a template-switch 5' adaptor carrying 12 random nucleotides. Each sample yielded at least 3 million CDR3-containing paired-end reads. All of the RNA was converted into first-strand cDNA using the Mint cDNA synthesis kit, with a TRBC-specific oligonucleotide serving as the primer. All cDNA was treated with uracil-DNA glycosylase and then went through a first 18-cycle PCR with the universal primers M1SS and BC2_uni_R. On the study's bioinformatics: Each sample was normalized by randomly selecting 1 million high-quality reads, each carrying a distinct molecular identifier. Instead of being binned into consensus sequences, reads with shared molecular identifiers were discarded. MiTCR, set to a Q25 quality threshold and the strictest error-elimination algorithm, was used for CDR3 identification, clonotype clustering and error correction. A nonparametric unseen species model with Euler transformation was used to estimate lower-bound total TCR beta diversity. TCRdb reran the public reads through fastp at Q25 and MiXCR, keeping productive beta chains. When rows share a CDR3 protein, they turn into one entry using the most common DNA and genes. The V and J calls and clone size are TCRdb's, not the authors'. This sample has roughly 1.9 million distinct CDR3 sequences in its table, and approximately 40% of those were observed once. Under 25% of the sample goes to the ten largest clones.

This sequence was found in a human donor in good health. The sample comprised blood.

In nucleotides, the sequence is TGTGCCAGCAGTGGCCCCAGGAGGGGTTATCAAGAGACCCAGTACTTC. The resulting protein is CASSGPRRGYQETQYF. The rearrangement combines TRBV25-1 with TRBJ2-5; the D gene is perhaps TRBD2, on 6 matching bases. V sheds 4 bases and J sheds 2 bases, leaving 17 bases between their ends. Based on the germline V gene, the CDR1 and CDR2 sequences are MGHDK and SYGVNS. Counted from cysteine to phenylalanine, this CDR3 has 16 amino acids. Solely the CDR3 DNA is kept, with 48 bases framed from the first base.